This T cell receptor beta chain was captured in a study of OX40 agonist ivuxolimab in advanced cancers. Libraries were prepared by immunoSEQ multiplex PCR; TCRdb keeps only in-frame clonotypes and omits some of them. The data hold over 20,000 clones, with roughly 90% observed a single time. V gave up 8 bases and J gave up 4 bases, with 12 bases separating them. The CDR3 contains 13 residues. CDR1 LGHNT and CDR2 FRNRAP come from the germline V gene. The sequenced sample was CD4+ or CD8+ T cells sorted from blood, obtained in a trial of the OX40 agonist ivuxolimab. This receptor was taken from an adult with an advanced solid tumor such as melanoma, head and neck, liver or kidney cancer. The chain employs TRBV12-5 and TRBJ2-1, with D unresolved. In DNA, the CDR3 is TGTGCTAGTTTAAGTGATTTATACAATGAGCAGTTCTTC. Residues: CASLSDLYNEQFF.